Sequencing of this T cell receptor (beta chain) was carried out in a study of T cell repertoires in cytomegalovirus infection. Study information: Both a matching HLA type and CMV infection were indicated by public TCR beta signatures. Study results and limitations: What dominated the ex vivo response were HLA-C-restricted CMV-specific TCR beta clonotypes. Individuals carrying CMV plus the relevant HLA were identified by cumulative frequency of public TCR beta families.

This clonotype showed up many times. Antigen specificity is unknown. The V segment lost 1 base and the J segment 0 bases; nucleotides outside the gene matches: 3. The CDR3 loop spans 15 amino acids. Looked up from germline, CDR1 is SGHTA and CDR2 is FQGNSA. In TCRdb, the reads were re-called with MiXCR into one record per CDR3 protein. Of 150,000 to 200,000 distinct CDR3 sequences in the sample, roughly 9% were seen once. The rearrangement joins TRBV7-2 to TRBJ2-7, with TRBD1 matching over 7 bases. This receptor was identified in a human donor in good health (CMV status not recorded). Some clones in this sample may be carry-over from other donors' samples. The sequencing sample was made of PBMCs. The CDR3 nucleotides read TGTGCCAGCAGCTTAGAGGGACAGTACTCCTACGAGCAGTACTTC. As protein: CASSLEGQYSYEQYF.